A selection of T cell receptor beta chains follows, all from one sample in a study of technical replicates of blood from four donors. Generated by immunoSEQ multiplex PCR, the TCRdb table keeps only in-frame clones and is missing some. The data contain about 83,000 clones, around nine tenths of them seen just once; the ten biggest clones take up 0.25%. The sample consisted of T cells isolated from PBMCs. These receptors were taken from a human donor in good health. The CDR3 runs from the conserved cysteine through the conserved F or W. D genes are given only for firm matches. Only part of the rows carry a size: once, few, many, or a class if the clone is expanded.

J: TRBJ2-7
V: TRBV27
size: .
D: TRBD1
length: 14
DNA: TGTGCCAGCAGTTTATCTTCAGGGGGCTACGAGCAGTACTTC
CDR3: CASSLSSGGYEQYF

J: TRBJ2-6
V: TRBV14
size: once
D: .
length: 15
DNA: TGTGCCAGCAGCCTACAGGGTCCTGGGGCCAACGTCCTGACTTTC
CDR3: CASSLQGPGANVLTF

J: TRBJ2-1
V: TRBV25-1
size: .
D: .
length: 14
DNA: TGTGCCAGCAGTGGTACTACAGGCTACAATGAGCAGTTCTTC
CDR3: CASSGTTGYNEQFF

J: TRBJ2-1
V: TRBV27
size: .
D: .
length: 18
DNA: TGTGCCAGCAGTTTACTCTCAGGCGGGGAAGTGTCCTACAATGAGCAGTTCTTC
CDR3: CASSLLSGGEVSYNEQFF

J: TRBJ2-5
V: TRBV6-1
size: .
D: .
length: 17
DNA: TGTGCCAGCAGTGAGTCTGAGTTTGGACTAATCGCGGTGACCCAGTACTTC
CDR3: CASSESEFGLIAVTQYF

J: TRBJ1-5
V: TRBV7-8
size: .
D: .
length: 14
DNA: TGTGCCAGCAGCGAGACAGCCGGTAGTCAGCCCCAGCATTTT
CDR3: CASSETAGSQPQHF

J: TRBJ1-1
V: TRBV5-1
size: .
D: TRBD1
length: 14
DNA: TGCGCCAGCAGTTCATCCACAGGGGGCGCTGAGGCTTTCTTT
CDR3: CASSSSTGGAEAFF

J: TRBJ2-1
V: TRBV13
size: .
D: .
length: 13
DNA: TGTGCCAGCAGCCCCGAAGGGGGCAATGAGCAGTTCTTC
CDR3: CASSPEGGNEQFF

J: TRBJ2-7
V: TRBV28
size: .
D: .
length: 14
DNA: TGTGCCAGCAGTTTAGTTGGGGCCCAGTACGAGCAGTACTTC
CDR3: CASSLVGAQYEQYF

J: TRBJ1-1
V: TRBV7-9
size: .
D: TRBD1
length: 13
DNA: TGTGCCAGCAGCTCGTGGACAGGGACTGAAGCTTTCTTT
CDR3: CASSSWTGTEAFF

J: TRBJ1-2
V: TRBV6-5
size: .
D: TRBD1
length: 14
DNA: TGTGCCAGCAGTCCAGACAGGGGTAACTATGGCTACACCTTC
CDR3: CASSPDRGNYGYTF

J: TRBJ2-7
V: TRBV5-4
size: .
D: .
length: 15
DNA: TGTGCCAGCAGCTCGCCCGCGGAGCGACCCCACGAGCAGTACTTC
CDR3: CASSSPAERPHEQYF

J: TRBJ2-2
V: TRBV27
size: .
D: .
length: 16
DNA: TGTGCCAGCAGTTTTACTAGTAGCGGTTTCACCGGGGAGCTGTTTTTT
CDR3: CASSFTSSGFTGELFF

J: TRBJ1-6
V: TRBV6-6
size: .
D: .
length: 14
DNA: TGTGCCAGCAGGTGGGGGGAAGCAAATTCACCCCTCCACTTT
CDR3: CASRWGEANSPLHF

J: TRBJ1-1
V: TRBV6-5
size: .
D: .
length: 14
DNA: TGTGCCAGCAGTGAAGGGAGTGGTGACACTGAAGCTTTCTTT
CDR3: CASSEGSGDTEAFF

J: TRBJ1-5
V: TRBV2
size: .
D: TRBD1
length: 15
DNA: TGTGCCAGCAGTGAACAGGGACAGGACAATCAGCCCCAGCATTTT
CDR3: CASSEQGQDNQPQHF

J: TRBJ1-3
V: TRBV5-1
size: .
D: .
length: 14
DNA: TGCGCCAGCAGCTTGGACAGTGCTGGAAACACCATATATTTT
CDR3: CASSLDSAGNTIYF

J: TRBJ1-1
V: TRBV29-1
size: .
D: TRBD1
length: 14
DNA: TGCAGCGTTCGCCGGGACAGACAAAACACTGAAGCTTTCTTT
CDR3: CSVRRDRQNTEAFF

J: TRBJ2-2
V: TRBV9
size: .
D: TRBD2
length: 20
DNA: TGTGCCAGCAGCGCCTCTTTGGGACTAGCGGGGGAACATTACACCGGGGAGCTGTTTTTT
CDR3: CASSASLGLAGEHYTGELFF

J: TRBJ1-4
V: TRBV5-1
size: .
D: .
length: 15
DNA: TGCGCCAGCAGCTTGGAAGGGGCTACTAATGAAAAACTGTTTTTT
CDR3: CASSLEGATNEKLFF

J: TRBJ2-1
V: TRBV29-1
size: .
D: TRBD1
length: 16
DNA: TGCAGCGCTCCCTTGGTGCCGGGACAGGGGAACCATGAGCAGTTCTTC
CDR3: CSAPLVPGQGNHEQFF

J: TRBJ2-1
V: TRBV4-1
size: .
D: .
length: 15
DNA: TGCGCCAGCAGCCAAGGTTCCGGGCTTAGGGGTGAGCAGTTCTTC
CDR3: CASSQGSGLRGEQFF

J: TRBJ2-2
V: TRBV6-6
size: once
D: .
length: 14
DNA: TGTGCCAGCAGTTACTTGCAGGCTGGCGGGGAGCTGTTTTTT
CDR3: CASSYLQAGGELFF

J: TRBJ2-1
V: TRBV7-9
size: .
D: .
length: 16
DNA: TGTGCCAGCAGCCTAGCGTTGGGCAACTCCTACAATGAGCAGTTCTTC
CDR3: CASSLALGNSYNEQFF

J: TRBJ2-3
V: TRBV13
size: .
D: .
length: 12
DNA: TGTGCCAGCAGCCGGGGGATAAATACGCAGTATTTT
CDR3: CASSRGINTQYF

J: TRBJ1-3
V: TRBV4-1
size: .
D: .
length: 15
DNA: TGCGCCAGCAGCCAAGATAGCTTGGCTGGAAACACCATATATTTT
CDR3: CASSQDSLAGNTIYF

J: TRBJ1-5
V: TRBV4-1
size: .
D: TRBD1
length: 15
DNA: TGCGCCAGCAGCCCCAGGGCAGGGGGAGATCAGCCCCAGCATTTT
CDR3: CASSPRAGGDQPQHF

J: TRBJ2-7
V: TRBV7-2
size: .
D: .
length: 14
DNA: TGTGCCAGCAGCTCCATGACAGGATCCTACGAGCAGTACTTC
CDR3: CASSSMTGSYEQYF

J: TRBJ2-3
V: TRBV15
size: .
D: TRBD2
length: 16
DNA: TGTGCCACCAGCAGAGGAGCGGGAGCTGGTACAGATACGCAGTATTTT
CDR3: CATSRGAGAGTDTQYF

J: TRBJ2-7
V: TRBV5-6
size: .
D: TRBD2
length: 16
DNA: TGTGCCAGCAGCTTGGGCGGGACTAGCGCGACCTACGAGCAGTACTTC
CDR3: CASSLGGTSATYEQYF

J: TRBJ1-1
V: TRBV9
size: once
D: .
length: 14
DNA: TGTGCCAGCAGCGTAGAAGAACGGGGAACTGAAGCTTTCTTT
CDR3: CASSVEERGTEAFF

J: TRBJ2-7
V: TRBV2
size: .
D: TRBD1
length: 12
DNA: TGTGCCAACGGGGACAGGGTGTACGAGCAGTACTTC
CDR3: CANGDRVYEQYF